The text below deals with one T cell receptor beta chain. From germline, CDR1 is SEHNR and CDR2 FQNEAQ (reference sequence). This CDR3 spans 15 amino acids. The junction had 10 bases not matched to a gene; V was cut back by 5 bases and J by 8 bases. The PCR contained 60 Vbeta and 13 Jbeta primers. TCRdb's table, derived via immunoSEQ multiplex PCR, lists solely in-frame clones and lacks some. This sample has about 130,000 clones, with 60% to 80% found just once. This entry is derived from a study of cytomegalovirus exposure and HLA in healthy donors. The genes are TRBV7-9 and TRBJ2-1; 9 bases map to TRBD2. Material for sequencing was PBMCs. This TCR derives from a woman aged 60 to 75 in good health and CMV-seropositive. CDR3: CASSLGRGGLYEQFF. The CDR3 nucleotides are TGTGCCAGCAGCCTAGGGCGGGGGGGCCTTTATGAGCAGTTCTTC.